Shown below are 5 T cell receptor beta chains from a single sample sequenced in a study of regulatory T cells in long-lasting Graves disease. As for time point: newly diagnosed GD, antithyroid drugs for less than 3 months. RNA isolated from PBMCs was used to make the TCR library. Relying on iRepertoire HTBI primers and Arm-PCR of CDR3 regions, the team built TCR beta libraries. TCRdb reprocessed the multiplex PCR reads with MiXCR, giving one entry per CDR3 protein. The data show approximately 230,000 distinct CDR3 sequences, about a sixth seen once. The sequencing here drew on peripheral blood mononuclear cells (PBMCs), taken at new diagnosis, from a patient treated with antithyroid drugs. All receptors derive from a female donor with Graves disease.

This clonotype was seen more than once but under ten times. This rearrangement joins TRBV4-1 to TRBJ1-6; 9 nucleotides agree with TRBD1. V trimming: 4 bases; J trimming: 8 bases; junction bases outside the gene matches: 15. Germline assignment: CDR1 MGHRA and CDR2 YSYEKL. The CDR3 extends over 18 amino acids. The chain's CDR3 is CASSPFLVGQGGHSPLHF. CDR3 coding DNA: TGCGCCAGCAGCCCCTTTTTGGTGGGACAGGGAGGACATTCACCCCTCCACTTT.

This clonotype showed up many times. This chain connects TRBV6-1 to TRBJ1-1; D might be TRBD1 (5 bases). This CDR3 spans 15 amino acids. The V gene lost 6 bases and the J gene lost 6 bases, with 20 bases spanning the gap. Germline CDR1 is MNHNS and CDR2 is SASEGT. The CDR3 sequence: CASSPGPPYRPEAFF. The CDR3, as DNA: TGTGCCAGCAGCCCGGGACCCCCATATAGACCTGAAGCTTTCTTT.

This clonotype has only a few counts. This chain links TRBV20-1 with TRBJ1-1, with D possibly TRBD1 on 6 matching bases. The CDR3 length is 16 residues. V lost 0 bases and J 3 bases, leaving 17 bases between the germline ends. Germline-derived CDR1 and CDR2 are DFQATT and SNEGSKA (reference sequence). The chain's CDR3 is CSARDAARGAYTEAFF. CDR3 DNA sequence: TGCAGTGCTAGAGACGCCGCGCGGGGGGCGTACACTGAAGCTTTCTTT.

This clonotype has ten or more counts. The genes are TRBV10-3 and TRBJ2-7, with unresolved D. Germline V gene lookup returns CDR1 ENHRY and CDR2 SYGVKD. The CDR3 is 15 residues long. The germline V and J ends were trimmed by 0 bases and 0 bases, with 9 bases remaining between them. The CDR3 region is CAISESFWDSYEQYF. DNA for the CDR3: TGTGCCATCAGTGAGTCATTCTGGGACTCCTACGAGCAGTACTTC.

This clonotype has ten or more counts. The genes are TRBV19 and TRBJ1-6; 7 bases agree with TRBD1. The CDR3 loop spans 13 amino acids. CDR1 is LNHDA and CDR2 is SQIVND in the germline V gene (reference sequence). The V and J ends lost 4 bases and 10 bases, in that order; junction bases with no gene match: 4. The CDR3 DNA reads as TGTGCCAGTAGTACAGGGGGACGGTCACCCCTCCACTTT. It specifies CASSTGGRSPLHF.